This is a list of T cell receptor beta chains from one sample in a study of CXCR3-negative and CXCR3-positive naive CD8 T cells. No DNA is given; TCRdb re-called the 5' RACE reads and lists each CDR3 protein once. The listing records roughly 100,000 distinct CDR3 sequences. Source material: naive CXCR3+ CD8+ T cells from blood. The origin of the receptors is a human donor in good health. Some clones in this sample may be carry-over from other donors' samples. The CDR3 runs from the conserved cysteine through the conserved F or W.

J gene,V gene,CDR3 protein
TRBJ2-7,TRBV28,CASSSNRQGVSYEQYF
TRBJ2-3,TRBV29-1,CSGNVGSTDTQYF
TRBJ2-7,TRBV20-1,CSARPQGNYEQYF
TRBJ2-3,TRBV7-9,CASSPHGQGWRATDTQYF
TRBJ2-3,TRBV4-2,CASSPNSGVTDTQYF
TRBJ2-5,TRBV9,CASSGLAGGPSETQYF
TRBJ2-7,TRBV28,CASSLKGAGADEQYF
TRBJ2-2,TRBV24-1,CATKGQRNTGELFF
TRBJ2-3,TRBV12-3/TRBV12-4,CASSLGTGMNTDTQYF
TRBJ1-1,TRBV7-9,CASSSSTGHTEAFF
TRBJ1-2,TRBV7-9,CASSPTFEAGYTF
TRBJ1-6,TRBV4-3,CASSPARTENSPLHF
TRBJ2-7,TRBV14,CASSQDSPYEQYF
TRBJ2-4,TRBV7-9,CASSLERDSGRVQYF
TRBJ1-1,TRBV2,CASRESQGKMNTEAFF
TRBJ2-7,TRBV29-1,CSVGTGDIYEQYF
TRBJ1-2,TRBV6-5,CASKGQGLIYGYTF
TRBJ2-7,TRBV4-3,CASSQDRGFGYEQYF
TRBJ2-1,TRBV19,CASRQNPGLAEDEQFF
TRBJ2-2,TRBV5-5,CASSPSVAGELFF
TRBJ1-2,TRBV3-1,CASSQDANTDPGGYTF
TRBJ2-1,TRBV29-1,CSVALAGGQQFF
TRBJ1-1,TRBV30,CAWSVDAGTEAFF
TRBJ2-7,TRBV6-5,CASSRDRGPDEQYF
TRBJ2-7,TRBV28,CASSLLNREGRDEQYF
TRBJ2-5,TRBV29-1,CSVEGPTSGETQYF
TRBJ2-7,TRBV6-2/TRBV6-3,CASSDGGRAGEQYF
TRBJ1-1,TRBV3-1,CASSQEVRATEAFF
TRBJ2-7,TRBV13,CASSIGHLDVDEQYF
TRBJ2-1,TRBV9,CASSPPGGPPGNEQFF